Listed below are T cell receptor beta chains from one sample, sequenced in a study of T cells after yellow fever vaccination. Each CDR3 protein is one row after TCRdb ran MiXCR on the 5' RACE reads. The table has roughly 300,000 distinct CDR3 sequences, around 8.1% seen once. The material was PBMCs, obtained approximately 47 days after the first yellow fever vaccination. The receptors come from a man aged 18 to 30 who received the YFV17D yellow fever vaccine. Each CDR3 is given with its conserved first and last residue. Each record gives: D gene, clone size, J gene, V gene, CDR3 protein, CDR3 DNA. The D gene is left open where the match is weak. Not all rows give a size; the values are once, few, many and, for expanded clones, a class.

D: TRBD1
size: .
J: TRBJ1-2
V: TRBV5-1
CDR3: CASSLVWTGRDGYTF
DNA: TGCGCCAGCAGCTTGGTTTGGACAGGGCGTGATGGCTACACCTTC

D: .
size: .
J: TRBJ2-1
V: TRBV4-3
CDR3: CASSQAGGHNEQFF
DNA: TGCGCCAGCAGCCAAGCGGGGGGCCACAATGAGCAGTTCTTC

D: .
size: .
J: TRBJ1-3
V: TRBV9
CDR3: CASSYQATTQSSSGNTIYF
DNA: TGTGCCAGCAGCTACCAGGCCACTACCCAGTCGAGCTCTGGAAACACCATATATTTT

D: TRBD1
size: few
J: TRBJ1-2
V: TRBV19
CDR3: CASSIDGTGDYGYTF
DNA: TGTGCCAGTAGTATAGATGGGACAGGGGACTATGGCTACACCTTC

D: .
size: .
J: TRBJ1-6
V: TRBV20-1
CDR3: CSARDLVRPYNSPLHF
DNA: TGCAGTGCTAGGGACCTCGTCCGGCCCTATAATTCACCCCTCCACTTT

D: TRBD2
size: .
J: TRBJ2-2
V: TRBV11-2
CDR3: CASSPGLAGVEGTGELFF
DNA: TGTGCCAGCAGCCCCGGACTAGCGGGGGTAGAGGGCACCGGGGAGCTGTTTTTT

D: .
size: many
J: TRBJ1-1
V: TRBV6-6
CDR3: CASSSNMNTEAFF
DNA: TGTGCCAGCAGTTCTAATATGAACACTGAAGCTTTCTTT

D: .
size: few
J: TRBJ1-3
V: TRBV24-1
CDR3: CATSDLAGRSGNTIYF
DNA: TGTGCCACCAGTGATTTGGCAGGGCGCTCTGGAAACACCATATATTTT

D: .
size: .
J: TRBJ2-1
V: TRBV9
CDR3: CASSVDGGSYNEQFF
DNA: TGTGCCAGCAGCGTAGACGGGGGCTCCTACAATGAGCAGTTCTTC

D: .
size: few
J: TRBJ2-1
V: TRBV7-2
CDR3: CASSQTQVAQFF
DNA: TGTGCCAGCAGCCAAACTCAGGTGGCACAGTTCTTC

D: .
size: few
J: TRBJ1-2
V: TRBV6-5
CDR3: CASSYSDALDGYTF
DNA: TGTGCCAGCAGTTACTCGGACGCCCTCGATGGCTACACCTTC

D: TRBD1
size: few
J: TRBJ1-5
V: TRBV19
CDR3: CATARGVNQPQHF
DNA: TGTGCAACCGCCAGGGGGGTCAATCAGCCTCAGCATTTT

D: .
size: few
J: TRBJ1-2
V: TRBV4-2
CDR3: CASSQARYGYTF
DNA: TGTGCCAGCAGCCAAGCACGATATGGCTACACCTTC

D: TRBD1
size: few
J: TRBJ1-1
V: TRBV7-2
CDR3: CASSTRTGQNTEAFF
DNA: TGTGCCAGCAGCACCCGGACAGGCCAGAACACTGAAGCTTTCTTT

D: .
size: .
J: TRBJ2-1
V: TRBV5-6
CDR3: CASSLAERTYRSYNEQFF
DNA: TGTGCCAGCAGCTTGGCCGAGAGGACATACCGTTCCTACAATGAGCAGTTCTTC

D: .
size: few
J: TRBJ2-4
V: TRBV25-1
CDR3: CASSGRELAKNIQYF
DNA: TGTGCCAGCAGCGGACGGGAACTAGCCAAAAACATTCAGTACTTC

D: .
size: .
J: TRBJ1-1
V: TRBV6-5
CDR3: CASSYSYREATEAFF
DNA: TGTGCCAGCAGTTACTCTTACAGGGAGGCCACTGAAGCTTTCTTT

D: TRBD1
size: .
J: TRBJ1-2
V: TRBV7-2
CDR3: CASRLPGQVNGYTF
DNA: TGTGCCAGCCGACTACCGGGACAGGTCAATGGCTACACCTTC

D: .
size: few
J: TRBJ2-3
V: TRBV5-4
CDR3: CASSLRTRSTDTQYF
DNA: TGTGCCAGCAGCTTGAGGACCCGGAGCACAGATACGCAGTATTTT

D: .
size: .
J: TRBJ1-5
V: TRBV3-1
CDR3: CASSQDGSNQPQHF
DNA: TGTGCCAGCAGCCAAGACGGTAGCAATCAGCCCCAGCATTTT